This TCR beta chain stems from a study of blood T cell repertoires in COVID-19. Study information: Italy, Spain and the United States were the sources of the convalescent and acute COVID-19 samples.

Germline V CDR1 and CDR2: SGHRS, YFSETQ. CDR3 length equals 11 residues. V was trimmed by 6 bases and J by 7 bases, leaving 10 bases between them. In the original processing: By means of reference gene primer amplification, nucleated cell counts were estimated. Produced via immunoSEQ multiplex PCR; TCRdb's table is partial and in-frame only. V and J calls and clone size come straight from that table; D and trimming were deduced from the DNA. The data show about 72,000 clones, 86% seen once. This TCR was recovered from a man in his thirties or forties with acute or convalescent COVID-19. The rearrangement uses TRBV5-1 and TRBJ1-1, with D uncertain. Sequencing was done on a sample of peripheral blood. The CDR3 region is CASKGRVEAFF. Here the CDR3 DNA reads TGCGCCAGCAAAGGGAGGGTTGAAGCTTTCTTT.